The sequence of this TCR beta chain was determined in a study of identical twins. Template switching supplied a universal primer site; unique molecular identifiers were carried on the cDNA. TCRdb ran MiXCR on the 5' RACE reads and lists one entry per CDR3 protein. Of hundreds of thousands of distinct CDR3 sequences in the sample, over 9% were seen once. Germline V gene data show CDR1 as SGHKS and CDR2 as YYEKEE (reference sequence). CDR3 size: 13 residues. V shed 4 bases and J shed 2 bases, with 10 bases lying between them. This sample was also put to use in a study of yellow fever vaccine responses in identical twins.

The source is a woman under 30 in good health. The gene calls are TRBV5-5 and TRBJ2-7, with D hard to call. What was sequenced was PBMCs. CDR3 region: CASSPVGTYEQYF. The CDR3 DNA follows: TGTGCCAGCAGCCCCGTGGGGACCTACGAGCAGTACTTC.